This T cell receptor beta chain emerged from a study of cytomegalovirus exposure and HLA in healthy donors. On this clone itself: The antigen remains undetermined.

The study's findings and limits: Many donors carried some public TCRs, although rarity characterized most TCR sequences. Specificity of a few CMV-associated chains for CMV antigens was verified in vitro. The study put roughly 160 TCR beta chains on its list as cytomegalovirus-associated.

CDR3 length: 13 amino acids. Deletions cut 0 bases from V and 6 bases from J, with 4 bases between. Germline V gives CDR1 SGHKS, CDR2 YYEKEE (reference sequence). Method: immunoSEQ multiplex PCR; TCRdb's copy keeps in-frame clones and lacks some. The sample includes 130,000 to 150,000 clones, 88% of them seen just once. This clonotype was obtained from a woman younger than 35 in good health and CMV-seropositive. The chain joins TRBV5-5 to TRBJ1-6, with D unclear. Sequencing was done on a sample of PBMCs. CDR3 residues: CASSLARNSPLHF. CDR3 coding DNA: TGTGCCAGCAGCTTGGCCCGTAATTCACCCCTCCACTTT. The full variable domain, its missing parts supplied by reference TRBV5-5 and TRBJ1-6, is DAGVTQSPTHLIKTRGQQVTLRCSPISGHKSVSWYQQVLGQGPQFIFQYYEKEERGRGNFPDRFSARQFPNYSSELNVNALLLGDSALYLCASSLARNSPLHFGNGTRLTVT.